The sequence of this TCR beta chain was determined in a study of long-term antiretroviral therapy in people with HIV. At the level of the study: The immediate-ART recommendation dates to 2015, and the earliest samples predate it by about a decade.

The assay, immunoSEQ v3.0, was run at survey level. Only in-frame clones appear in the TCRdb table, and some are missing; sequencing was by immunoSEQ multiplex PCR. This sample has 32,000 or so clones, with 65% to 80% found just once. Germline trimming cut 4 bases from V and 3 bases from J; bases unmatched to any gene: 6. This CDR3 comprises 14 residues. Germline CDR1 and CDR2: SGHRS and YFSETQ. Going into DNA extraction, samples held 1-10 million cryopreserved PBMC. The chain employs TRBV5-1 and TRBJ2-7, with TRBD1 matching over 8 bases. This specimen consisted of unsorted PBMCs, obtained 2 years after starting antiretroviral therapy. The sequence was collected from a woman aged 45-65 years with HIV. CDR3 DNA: TGCGCCAGCAGCAAGCAGGACAGGGACTACGAGCAGTACTTC. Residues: CASSKQDRDYEQYF.